The T cell receptor beta chain described here comes from a study of T cell responses to AZD1222 COVID-19 vaccine (dated by TCRdb to the early 2020s). Context from the whole study: TCR sequencing covered roughly 230 trial participants: 207 given two doses of AZD1222 and 26 given two doses of MenACWY control vaccine. Trial participants were enrolled by age into 18-55, 56-69 and 70-plus year subgroups, with about 150, 28 and 57 TCR-sequenced participants respectively. Broad study findings and their caveats: In the small 56-69-year group, the increase in depth fell short of significance, most likely because of low power. Because no samples from the day 14 peak response were available, repertoires could be characterized only after the peak T cell response. Nearly half of unique spike-specific TCRs reportedly recognized epitopes outside regions mutated in the B.1.351 and B.1.1.7 variants. Conclusions about previously exposed vaccinees were limited because only five to seven AZD1222 recipients were SARS-CoV-2 seropositive at baseline. Most participants were white British and females outnumbered males, and the authors suggested that clonal diversity may have been underestimated. Vaccine-associated CD4 TCRs spanned the whole spike protein, with dominant responses in regions 160-218 and 743-854. A significant rise in spike-specific TCR breadth and depth was observed after two AZD1222 doses relative to day 0 and relative to MenACWY recipients.

The time point label corresponds to: about 28 days (+/-7) after the second vaccine dose. Read against the paper, the sample's treatment or condition label means: meningococcal conjugate vaccine given as trial control. Vaccinee samples were obtained from the UK trials COV001 and COV002, which included a single-blind randomized controlled phase 2/3 trial of AZD1222 (ChAdOx1 nCoV-19) in healthy adults. Trial participant PBMC samples were collected at day 0 and day 28 after the second dose for TCRbeta chain sequencing. CDR1 and CDR2 were assigned from the germline V gene as MNHNS and SASEGT. The CDR3 sequence holds 15 residues, the cysteine and phenylalanine included. The read is trimmed to its CDR3 DNA, 45 bases read in frame from base 1. V loses 2 bases, J loses 0 bases, and the germline ends lie 8 bases apart. Comment on this clone: Which antigen it targets is not known. No base qualities exist here, and no much larger clone lies one base off it.

The CDR3 regions of human TCRbeta chains were subjected to immunosequencing. In the source study's methods: TCRs in the repertoires were matched against a reference library of SARS-CoV-2-specific TCRs that had been generated with the MIRA antigen-specificity platform. Breadth was defined as the fraction of unique TCRs that were SARS-CoV-2-associated, and depth was defined as the fraction of total T cells that were SARS-CoV-2-associated. Using the MIRA data, every spike-specific TCR was mapped to the spike region that the TCR reacted to and assigned to either a CD4 or a CD8 class. Log10-transformed breadth and depth values were compared by one-way ANOVA with Sidak's multiple comparisons tests. Imported from immuneACCESS, the table was reduced by TCRdb to in-frame sequences with V and J called. These copies leave out some clones; in studies compared against another copy, an unresolved V gene accounts for under half, and the cause of the remainder is not known. The D gene and trimming were derived from the DNA, and the V and J assignments and clone size from that table. The sample table lists roughly 180,000 clones, approximately 92% of them with a count of one. The leading ten clones occupy around 1% of the sample.

This receptor was taken from an adult who received the MenACWY meningococcal vaccine as a control. Sequencing was performed on peripheral blood, taken 28 days after the second dose of the MenACWY control vaccine. This chain joins TRBV6-1 to TRBJ1-5, and perhaps TRBD1 as D gene, on 6 matching bases. The sequenced DNA is TGTGCCAGCAGTGAACAGGGGCGTAGCAATCAGCCCCAGCATTTT. It specifies CASSEQGRSNQPQHF.